This passage covers 28 T cell receptor beta chains from one sample sequenced in a study of blood T cell repertoires in COVID-19 (dated by TCRdb to 2020 to 2022). Libraries were built with the immunoSEQ multiplex PCR assay. This is the immuneACCESS table as TCRdb keeps it, with only in-frame sequences that have V and J called. A part of the clones is gone; compared with another copy, unresolved V genes explain less than half, and the rest is unexplained. This sample comprises 310,000 or so clones, more than 70% of them detected only once. About 1.2% of the sample goes to the ten largest clones. Material: peripheral blood. Receptors originate from a woman aged 45 to 65 with acute or convalescent COVID-19.

V is TRBV6-1 and J is TRBJ1-5, with D perhaps matching TRBD1 (5 bases). Germline CDR1 is MNHNS and CDR2 is SASEGT. V was cut by 1 base and J by 4 bases, with 5 bases left in between. The CDR3 consists of 13 residues. CDR3 nucleotides: TGTGCCAGCAGTGAAGACAGGAATCAGCCCCAGCATTTT. The encoded protein is CASSEDRNQPQHF.

V and J are TRBV10-3 and TRBJ2-2, with 8 positions matching TRBD1. This CDR3 region has 15 residues. V lost 7 bases, J lost 6 bases, and 10 bases stayed unmatched. CDR1 and CDR2 (germline): ENHRY, SYGVKD. DNA for the CDR3: TGTGCCATCACAGACAGGGGACTCTCGGCCGGGGAGCTGTTTTTT. It is translated as CAITDRGLSAGELFF.

This chain links TRBV3-1 (or the pseudogene TRBV3-2) with TRBJ2-1; the match to TRBD1 covers 8 bases. Germline V CDR1 and CDR2: LGHDT, YNNKEL (reference sequence). This CDR3 region has 16 residues. Trimming took 7 bases from V and 1 from J; bases not matched to a gene: 9. CDR3 residues: CASNDRGLVSYNEQFF. CDR3 DNA sequence: TGTGCCAGCAATGACAGGGGCCTCGTTTCCTACAATGAGCAGTTCTTC.

In regard to this clone: Germline and junction disagree at one end, which may indicate a read error. At the DNA level, this CDR3 is encoded by other sequences in the same sample as well. The chain carries TRBV7-3 and TRBJ1-2; tentative D call: TRBD1 (6 bases). CDR1 SGHTA and CDR2 FQGTGA come from the germline V gene. The CDR3 spans 14 residues. The CDR3 sequence is CASSFDRQGGGYTF. CDR3 DNA: TGTGCCAGCAGCTTCGACAGGCAAGGAGGTGGCTACACCTTT.

The chain uses TRBV11-2 and TRBJ2-3, with a weak D call TRBD1 (5 bases). Germline V CDR1 and CDR2: SGHAT, FQNNGV. Deletions cut 4 bases from V and 5 bases from J, with 16 bases between. This CDR3 region has 15 residues. This CDR3 is CASSSLSTVRDTQYF. In DNA, the CDR3 is TGTGCCAGCAGCTCACTCTCGACAGTTAGAGATACGCAGTATTTT. Together with reference TRBV11-2 and TRBJ2-3, the CDR3 gives the full variable domain: EAGVAQSPRYKIIEKRQSVAFWCNPISGHATLYWYQQILGQGPKLLIQFQNNGVVDDSQLPKDRFSAERLKGVDSTLKIQPAKLEDSAVYLCASSSLSTVRDTQYFGPGTRLTVL.

CDR3 nucleotides: TGTGCCACCGGGACAGGGGGGAATGAAAAACTGTTTTTT. Amino acids: CATGTGGNEKLFF. The chain combines TRBV6-5 with TRBJ1-4; the match to TRBD1 covers 11 bases. Germline lookup yields CDR1 MNHEY and CDR2 SVGAGI. V trimming: 10 bases; J trimming: 5 bases; junction bases outside the gene matches: 3. This CDR3 spans 13 amino acids.

The count of this clone is one. V usage is TRBV20-1 and J usage is TRBJ1-2, with D hard to call. Germline CDR1 is DFQATT and CDR2 is SNEGSKA (reference sequence). The CDR3 runs 12 residues. The V end lost 3 bases, the J end lost 4 bases, and 9 bases lay between the germline ends. In DNA, the CDR3 is TGCAGTGCTAGTTCTCCGGGCTATGGCTACACCTTC. The encoded protein is CSASSPGYGYTF.

This chain links TRBV18 with TRBJ1-3; no clear D. The length of the CDR3 is 17 residues. V was shortened by 0 bases and J by 2 bases, with 14 bases between the two germline ends. Germline V CDR1 and CDR2: KGHSH, LQKENI. The DNA of the CDR3 is TGTGCCAGCTCACCACCGGGATCACGAGGGACTGGAAACACCATATATTTT. As protein: CASSPPGSRGTGNTIYF.

The count of this clone is one. This sequence joins TRBV4-3 and TRBJ2-7; 10 nucleotides agree with TRBD2. The CDR3 is 15 residues long. The V and J ends lost 4 bases and 4 bases, in that order; junction bases with no gene match: 7. Germline CDR1 reads LGHNA; CDR2 reads YSLEER. CDR3 protein: CASSLRLAGDYEQYF. The CDR3 coding sequence is TGCGCCAGCAGCCTTCGACTAGCGGGTGATTACGAGCAGTACTTC.

The count of this clone is one. The rearrangement joins TRBV29-1 to TRBJ2-3, with 7 bases that match TRBD2. Trimming at V came to 3 bases and at J to 0 bases, leaving 12 bases not matched to a gene. Germline V CDR1 and CDR2: SQVTM, ANQGSEA. The CDR3 has 17 residues. CDR3 sequence: CSVDYWGGRQSTDTQYF. DNA for the CDR3: TGCAGCGTTGATTATTGGGGGGGAAGGCAAAGCACAGATACGCAGTATTTT.

V and J are TRBV18 and TRBJ1-2, with D possibly TRBD1 on 6 matching bases. The CDR3 loop spans 15 amino acids. The V gene lost 3 bases and the J gene lost 2 bases, with 13 bases spanning the gap. Germline loops: CDR1 KGHSH, CDR2 LQKENI. The CDR3 spells CASSPNQGSNYGYTF. The DNA for the CDR3 is TGTGCCAGCTCACCTAACCAGGGGTCCAACTATGGCTACACCTTC.

The rearrangement joins TRBV27 to TRBJ1-1, with unresolved D. V lost 5 bases to trimming and J lost 6 bases, with 16 bases between them. The CDR3 is 14 amino acids. CDR1 and CDR2 from the germline V gene are MNHEY and SMNVEV (reference sequence). CDR3 coding DNA: TGTGCCAGCAGTGTTATCTCGAGGTCCCCTGAAGCTTTCTTT. Protein: CASSVISRSPEAFF.

This chain links TRBV7-9 with TRBJ1-4, with TRBD1 identical over 9 bases. The CDR3 runs to 15 residues. V dropped 6 bases and J dropped 8; count of bases not matched to a gene: 10. The V gene's germline CDR1 is SEHNR and CDR2 FQNEAQ (reference sequence). This CDR3 is CASSPTGGRYEKLFF. The CDR3 nucleotides are TGTGCCAGCAGTCCTACAGGGGGCAGATACGAAAAACTGTTTTTT.

The sample holds a few counts of this clone. The rearrangement joins TRBV7-9 to TRBJ2-2; 7 bases map to TRBD2. This CDR3 has 16 amino acids. V shed 4 bases and J 0 bases; nucleotides not matched to a gene: 5. Germline CDR1 SEHNR, CDR2 FQNEAQ (reference sequence). The CDR3 nucleotides are TGTGCCAGCAGCTCGATAGCGGGTACGAACACCGGGGAGCTGTTTTTT. Translated: CASSSIAGTNTGELFF.

This chain connects TRBV7-3 to TRBJ2-7, with a tentative D call TRBD2 (5 bases). The CDR3 runs to 14 residues. Germline V gene sequence: CDR1 SGHTA, CDR2 FQGTGA. The ends were cut back, 1 base at V and 7 bases at J, with 14 bases in the middle. The DNA of the CDR3 is TGTGCCAGCAGCTTAAACGCGGGCCGTGGGGAGCAGTACTTC. This gives the protein CASSLNAGRGEQYF. The full variable domain, with the rest looked up from reference TRBV7-3 and TRBJ2-7, is GAGVSQTPSNKVTEKGKYVELRCDPISGHTALYWYRQSLGQGPEFLIYFQGTGAADDSGLPNDRFFAVRPEGSVSTLKIQRTERGDSAVYLCASSLNAGRGEQYFGPGTRLTVT.

J is TRBJ1-1 and V is TRBV3-1 (or the pseudogene TRBV3-2); D gene unclear. With 1 base removed from V and 7 bases from J, the gap between germline ends came to 4 bases. This CDR3 spans 11 amino acids. Germline CDR1 is LGHDT and CDR2 is YNNKEL (reference sequence). The CDR3 DNA reads TGTGCCAGCAGCCAAGTCGGTGAAGCTTTCTTT. This gives the protein CASSQVGEAFF.

The chain links TRBV7-2 to TRBJ1-1; TRBD1 is a possible D gene (6 bases). The germline V and J ends were trimmed by 5 bases and 3 bases, with 10 bases remaining between them. Per the germline V gene, CDR1 is SGHTA and CDR2 is FQGNSA. The CDR3 spans 13 residues. The CDR3 here is CASSETGYTEAFF. The DNA of the CDR3 is TGTGCCAGCAGCGAAACAGGGTACACTGAAGCTTTCTTT.

This sequence joins TRBV10-3 and TRBJ2-1; 8 nucleotides line up with TRBD1. Looked up from germline, CDR1 is ENHRY and CDR2 is SYGVKD. This CDR3 has 15 amino acids. V trimming: 10 bases; J trimming: 4 bases; junction bases outside the gene matches: 12. This CDR3 reads CATLPGQDHYNEQFF. The CDR3 DNA reads TGTGCCACTCTCCCGGGACAGGACCATTACAATGAGCAGTTCTTC.

The chain is built from TRBV10-3 and TRBJ2-3; TRBD2 matches at 10 bases. CDR1 is ENHRY, CDR2 SYGVKD, per germline. The CDR3 is 16 amino acids. Trimming at V came to 5 bases and at J to 6 bases, leaving 11 bases not matched to a gene. The CDR3 nucleotides read TGTGCCATCAGTCCGGGACTAGCGCGTTCTGGGGATACGCAGTATTTT. Translated: CAISPGLARSGDTQYF.

This chain connects TRBV6-1 to TRBJ1-6, with 9 bases matching TRBD1. Germline trimming cut 2 bases from V and 1 base from J; bases unmatched to any gene: 6. The CDR3 is 18 residues long. Per the germline V gene, CDR1 is MNHNS and CDR2 is SASEGT. CDR3 in DNA: TGTGCCAGCAGTGAAAAAACAGGGGGCGGGTCCTATAATTCACCCCTCCACTTT. It yields the protein CASSEKTGGGSYNSPLHF.

The chain couples TRBV18 to TRBJ2-7, with 8 bases matching TRBD2. The CDR3 is made up of 14 amino acids. Germline V gives CDR1 KGHSH, CDR2 LQKENI. Trimming took 2 bases from V and 0 from J; bases not matched to a gene: 0. The chain's CDR3 is CASSPSGSSYEQYF. For the CDR3, the DNA is TGTGCCAGCTCACCAAGCGGGAGCTCCTACGAGCAGTACTTC. Variable domain in full (rest from reference TRBV18 and TRBJ2-7): NAGVMQNPRHLVRRRGQEARLRCSPMKGHSHVYWYRQLPEEGLKFMVYLQKENIIDESGMPKERFSAEFPKEGPSILRIQQVVRGDSAAYFCASSPSGSSYEQYFGPGTRLTVT.

The rearrangement links TRBV6-5 to TRBJ1-5; 10 bases align to TRBD1. The V segment lost 7 bases and the J segment 0 bases; nucleotides outside the gene matches: 3. This CDR3 is 15 amino acids long. Germline CDR1 reads MNHEY; CDR2 reads SVGAGI. This CDR3 is CASIDRGHSNQPQHF. The CDR3 bases are TGTGCCAGCATCGACAGGGGGCATAGCAATCAGCCCCAGCATTTT.

The CDR3 DNA sequence: TGTGCCAGCAGCCCCGGACAGGGGGCAACTAATGAAAAACTGTTTTTT. The encoded protein is CASSPGQGATNEKLFF. The chain has TRBV9 and TRBJ1-4, with 10 bases aligning to TRBD1. The J segment lost 0 bases and the V segment lost 4 bases, leaving 3 bases of the junction unmatched. The CDR3 contains 16 residues. CDR1 and CDR2 (germline): SGDLS, YYNGEE.

The chain combines TRBV4-1 with TRBJ1-3; 7 nucleotides align to TRBD1. CDR3 length equals 15 residues. Per germline, CDR1 MGHRA and CDR2 YSYEKL. V lost 0 bases to trimming and J lost 8 bases; unmatched junction nucleotides: 7. CDR3 loop: CASSQDGTAGDTIYF. The CDR3 DNA follows: TGCGCCAGCAGCCAAGATGGGACAGCGGGGGACACCATATATTTT.

J is TRBJ1-4 and V is TRBV7-9; tentatively, D is TRBD1 (6 bases). The CDR3 spans 15 residues. CDR1 SEHNR and CDR2 FQNEAQ come from the germline V gene (reference sequence). V gave up 2 bases and J gave up 1 base, with 8 bases separating them. CDR3 nucleotides: TGTGCCAGCAGCTTACCGGGACAAACTAATGAAAAACTGTTTTTT. It translates to CASSLPGQTNEKLFF.

This clone was detected once. V gene TRBV10-3 combines with J gene TRBJ1-1, with 8 bases identical to TRBD1. After removal of 5 bases from V and 5 bases from J, the junction contained 7 bases not matched to a gene. Germline V CDR1 and CDR2: ENHRY, SYGVKD. This CDR3 has 14 residues. The CDR3 coding sequence is TGTGCCATCAGTTCCGACAGGGGAAGAACTGAAGCTTTCTTT. Encoded protein: CAISSDRGRTEAFF.

This chain links TRBV5-1 with TRBJ1-1; a possible D gene is TRBD1 (5 bases). CDR1 is SGHRS and CDR2 is YFSETQ in the germline V gene. The CDR3 runs 14 residues. Between the trimmed V and J ends, which lost 6 bases and 4 bases, there was a span of 16 bases. The CDR3 DNA reads as TGCGCCAGCAATAGCGGCCAGGGAGTCACTGAAGCTTTCTTT. Amino acid sequence: CASNSGQGVTEAFF.

The chain has TRBV30 and TRBJ1-2; 8 nucleotides match TRBD1. The CDR3 totals 14 residues. The ends lost 5 bases at V and 6 bases at J; junction bases unmatched: 11. The germline gives CDR1 GTSNPN, CDR2 SVGIG (reference sequence). CDR3 DNA: TGTGCCTGGGGCCCCCCCGGACAGGGAAATGGCTACACCTTC. Protein sequence: CAWGPPGQGNGYTF. Together with reference TRBV30 and TRBJ1-2, the CDR3 gives the full variable domain: SQTIHQWPATLVQPVGSPLSLECTVEGTSNPNLYWYRQAAGRGLQLLFYSVGIGQISSEVPQNLSASRPQDRQFILSSKKLLLSDSGFYLCAWGPPGQGNGYTFGSGTRLTVV.